This T cell receptor (beta chain) was sequenced in a study of blood T cell repertoires in COVID-19. V dropped 5 bases and J dropped 4 bases, with 15 bases sitting between them. This CDR3 has 15 residues. Germline loops: CDR1 SGHTA, CDR2 FQGNSA. Authors' processing steps: Counts of nucleated cells, estimated from reference gene primer amplification, were obtained. This table comes from immunoSEQ multiplex PCR, and its TCRdb copy is limited to in-frame clones, with some not included. Clone size and V and J calls were adopted from that table, with D and trimming inferred from the DNA. The sample contains about 220,000 clones, 82% of which appear only once.

The rearrangement joins TRBV7-2 to TRBJ2-1, with D perhaps matching TRBD2 (5 bases). The sequence was collected from a woman in her 70s with acute or convalescent COVID-19. Specimen: peripheral blood. In nucleotides, the CDR3 is TGTGCCAGCAGCCGGAGCGGTAGCAGTTACAATGAGCAGTTCTTC. It encodes CASSRSGSSYNEQFF.